The rows below give T cell receptor beta chains drawn from one sample of a study of T cells in Graves' hyperthyroidism and ophthalmopathy. MiXCR was run by TCRdb on the multiplex PCR reads, yielding one entry per CDR3 protein. Of hundreds of thousands of distinct CDR3 sequences listed, approximately 13% were seen once; the top ten hold 9% to 9.5%. Material: blood. These receptors came from a young woman with Graves' hyperthyroidism. Both conserved end residues are part of each CDR3. The D gene is left open where the match is weak. A row's size may be missing; if present it is once, few, many or a size class.

clone_size: many; cdr3_length: 12; j_call: TRBJ2-1; v_call: TRBV6-2/TRBV6-3; d_call: TRBD2; cdr3_nt: TGTGCCAGCAGTTGGGGGGGACATGAGCAGTTCTTC; cdr3_aa: CASSWGGHEQFF
clone_size: -; cdr3_length: 15; j_call: TRBJ1-1; v_call: TRBV29-1; d_call: TRBD1; cdr3_nt: TGCAGCGTTGATCGTCCGTCGGCAGGGGGCACTGAAGCTTTCTTT; cdr3_aa: CSVDRPSAGGTEAFF
clone_size: many; cdr3_length: 15; j_call: TRBJ2-5; v_call: TRBV10-1; d_call: TRBD2; cdr3_nt: TGCGCCAGCAGTGATGAGCGGGAGGGCCAGGAGACCCAGTACTTC; cdr3_aa: CASSDEREGQETQYF
clone_size: many; cdr3_length: 14; j_call: TRBJ1-6; v_call: TRBV27; d_call: -; cdr3_nt: TGTGCCAGCAGTTGGGACCCAGAAGGGTCACCCCTCCACTTT; cdr3_aa: CASSWDPEGSPLHF
clone_size: -; cdr3_length: 15; j_call: TRBJ1-2; v_call: TRBV4-3; d_call: -; cdr3_nt: TGCGCCAGCAGCCAAGGACGCGAGGGTTACTATGGCTACACCTTC; cdr3_aa: CASSQGREGYYGYTF
clone_size: few; cdr3_length: 13; j_call: TRBJ2-3; v_call: TRBV29-1; d_call: -; cdr3_nt: TGCAGCGTCGAAGAACAGGACGGAAATACGCAGTATTTT; cdr3_aa: CSVEEQDGNTQYF
clone_size: -; cdr3_length: 16; j_call: TRBJ2-1; v_call: TRBV7-9; d_call: TRBD2; cdr3_nt: TGTGCCAGCAGCGAGCACACTAGCGGGGGCTACAATGAGCAGTTCTTC; cdr3_aa: CASSEHTSGGYNEQFF
clone_size: -; cdr3_length: 18; j_call: TRBJ2-2; v_call: TRBV3-1; d_call: TRBD1; cdr3_nt: TGTGCCAGCAGCCAAGGTCACAGGGGGCTTCCCGACACCGGGGAGCTGTTTTTT; cdr3_aa: CASSQGHRGLPDTGELFF
clone_size: many; cdr3_length: 13; j_call: TRBJ1-1; v_call: TRBV3-1; d_call: -; cdr3_nt: TGTGCCAGCAGACAACAGGTGAACACTGAAGCTTTCTTT; cdr3_aa: CASRQQVNTEAFF
clone_size: many; cdr3_length: 16; j_call: TRBJ2-1; v_call: TRBV7-9; d_call: -; cdr3_nt: TGTGCCAGCAGCTCCTCCGGTCGGGGGCCCCTGGGTGAGCAGTTCTTC; cdr3_aa: CASSSSGRGPLGEQFF
clone_size: -; cdr3_length: 14; j_call: TRBJ2-7; v_call: TRBV10-3; d_call: TRBD2; cdr3_nt: TGTGCCATCAGGCCGGGACTAGCGGGATACGAGCAGTACTTC; cdr3_aa: CAIRPGLAGYEQYF
clone_size: -; cdr3_length: 14; j_call: TRBJ1-2; v_call: TRBV12-3/TRBV12-4; d_call: -; cdr3_nt: TGTGCCAGCAGTCGTGGACAGACTTACTATGGCTACACCTTC; cdr3_aa: CASSRGQTYYGYTF
clone_size: many; cdr3_length: 14; j_call: TRBJ1-4; v_call: TRBV11-2; d_call: -; cdr3_nt: TGTGCCAGCAGCTTATGGGGAGAGGAGGGAAAACTGTTTTTT; cdr3_aa: CASSLWGEEGKLFF
clone_size: many; cdr3_length: 18; j_call: TRBJ1-4; v_call: TRBV9; d_call: TRBD1; cdr3_nt: TGTGCCAGCAGCTTAGGGGCAGGGGGCCGGTTGGCTAATGAAAAACTGTTTTTT; cdr3_aa: CASSLGAGGRLANEKLFF
clone_size: -; cdr3_length: 13; j_call: TRBJ1-1; v_call: TRBV16; d_call: -; cdr3_nt: TGTGCCAGCAGCCAAAACAGGTACACTGAAGCTTTCTTT; cdr3_aa: CASSQNRYTEAFF
clone_size: many; cdr3_length: 15; j_call: TRBJ2-5; v_call: TRBV20-1; d_call: TRBD2; cdr3_nt: TGCAGTGCCCTCGTGGCGACTAGCGCCCAAGAGACCCAGTACTTC; cdr3_aa: CSALVATSAQETQYF
clone_size: -; cdr3_length: 15; j_call: TRBJ2-6; v_call: TRBV19; d_call: TRBD1; cdr3_nt: TGTGCCAGTAGATTACAGGGGGCTGGGGCCAACGTCCTGACTTTC; cdr3_aa: CASRLQGAGANVLTF
clone_size: many; cdr3_length: 20; j_call: TRBJ2-7; v_call: TRBV20-1; d_call: TRBD2; cdr3_nt: TGCAGTGCTAGAGGAACAGGGGAAGGACTAGCGTTCCTCCGCTCCTACGAGCAGTACTTC; cdr3_aa: CSARGTGEGLAFLRSYEQYF
clone_size: many; cdr3_length: 14; j_call: TRBJ1-1; v_call: TRBV12-3/TRBV12-4; d_call: -; cdr3_nt: TGTGCCAGCAGTGTGACAGGCCTGAACACTGAAGCTTTCTTT; cdr3_aa: CASSVTGLNTEAFF
clone_size: few; cdr3_length: 16; j_call: TRBJ1-2; v_call: TRBV19; d_call: -; cdr3_nt: TGTGCCAGTAGCCCTTCCGGTGGGGCAGTGGACTCTGGCTACACCTTC; cdr3_aa: CASSPSGGAVDSGYTF
clone_size: many; cdr3_length: 13; j_call: TRBJ1-1; v_call: TRBV29-1; d_call: TRBD1; cdr3_nt: TGCAGCGCCGGGGAGGGGGCTAGGACTGAAGCTTTCTTT; cdr3_aa: CSAGEGARTEAFF
clone_size: many; cdr3_length: 17; j_call: TRBJ1-1; v_call: TRBV27; d_call: TRBD1; cdr3_nt: TGTGCCAGCAGGAGGACAGGGAGTGGCCATATGAACACTGAAGCTTTCTTT; cdr3_aa: CASRRTGSGHMNTEAFF
clone_size: many; cdr3_length: 14; j_call: TRBJ2-7; v_call: TRBV5-6; d_call: -; cdr3_nt: TGTGCCAGCAGCTTGACGGTTTACATCCACGAGCAGTACTTC; cdr3_aa: CASSLTVYIHEQYF
clone_size: few; cdr3_length: 17; j_call: TRBJ2-2; v_call: TRBV4-2; d_call: -; cdr3_nt: TGTGCCAGCAGCCCGAAGGTTAGGTTACCGGCCCGCGGGGAGCTGTTTTTT; cdr3_aa: CASSPKVRLPARGELFF
clone_size: many; cdr3_length: 14; j_call: TRBJ1-6; v_call: TRBV7-2; d_call: -; cdr3_nt: TGTGCCAGCAGCTCCCAGATCTCTAATTCACCCCTCCACTTT; cdr3_aa: CASSSQISNSPLHF
clone_size: few; cdr3_length: 16; j_call: TRBJ2-1; v_call: TRBV20-1; d_call: -; cdr3_nt: TGCAGTGCTAGAGATCCCCAGCGGAGCTCCTACAATGAGCAGTTCTTC; cdr3_aa: CSARDPQRSSYNEQFF
clone_size: few; cdr3_length: 13; j_call: TRBJ2-1; v_call: TRBV4-3; d_call: -; cdr3_nt: TGCGCCAGCAGCCAAGTTCAGCTCAATGAGCAGTTCTTC; cdr3_aa: CASSQVQLNEQFF
clone_size: many; cdr3_length: 12; j_call: TRBJ2-3; v_call: TRBV30; d_call: -; cdr3_nt: TGTGCCTTAAGGCCTCACACAGATACGCAGTATTTT; cdr3_aa: CALRPHTDTQYF
clone_size: many; cdr3_length: 15; j_call: TRBJ2-1; v_call: TRBV7-2; d_call: -; cdr3_nt: TGTGCCAGCAGCTCCCGGACAGACCCCTACAATGAGCAGTTCTTC; cdr3_aa: CASSSRTDPYNEQFF
clone_size: -; cdr3_length: 15; j_call: TRBJ2-7; v_call: TRBV4-2; d_call: TRBD2; cdr3_nt: TGTGCCAGCAGCGCCACCCCGGGGGGTTACTACGAGCAGTACTTC; cdr3_aa: CASSATPGGYYEQYF
clone_size: few; cdr3_length: 18; j_call: TRBJ2-7; v_call: TRBV11-2; d_call: TRBD2; cdr3_nt: TGTGCCAGCAGCTTTACCCGGGGGGGGGGGCTAACCTCCTACGAGCAGTACTTC; cdr3_aa: CASSFTRGGGLTSYEQYF
clone_size: many; cdr3_length: 15; j_call: TRBJ1-1; v_call: TRBV11-1; d_call: -; cdr3_nt: TGTGCCAGCAGCTCGGGGAGACACCTGAACACTGAAGCTTTCTTT; cdr3_aa: CASSSGRHLNTEAFF
clone_size: many; cdr3_length: 13; j_call: TRBJ1-1; v_call: TRBV6-1; d_call: -; cdr3_nt: TGTGCCAGCAGGGATCAGAAGGGAACTGAAGCTTTCTTT; cdr3_aa: CASRDQKGTEAFF
clone_size: few; cdr3_length: 15; j_call: TRBJ2-7; v_call: TRBV3-1; d_call: -; cdr3_nt: TGTGCCAGCAGCCCCCAGAGGGGTTCCTACAATGAGCAGTACTTC; cdr3_aa: CASSPQRGSYNEQYF
clone_size: many; cdr3_length: 15; j_call: TRBJ1-5; v_call: TRBV28; d_call: -; cdr3_nt: TGTGCCACCGACGGGGCGGAGCCCAGCAATCAGCCCCAGCATTTT; cdr3_aa: CATDGAEPSNQPQHF
clone_size: many; cdr3_length: 11; j_call: TRBJ2-7; v_call: TRBV29-1; d_call: -; cdr3_nt: TGCAGCGTTGAGAGGGCCTACGAGCAGTACTTC; cdr3_aa: CSVERAYEQYF
clone_size: many; cdr3_length: 15; j_call: TRBJ1-1; v_call: TRBV5-5; d_call: -; cdr3_nt: TGTGCCAGCAGCTTGGTTGGGTCCGGATACACTGAAGCTTTCTTT; cdr3_aa: CASSLVGSGYTEAFF
clone_size: few; cdr3_length: 15; j_call: TRBJ2-7; v_call: TRBV9; d_call: TRBD1; cdr3_nt: TGTGCCAGCAGCGGATCCGGGACAGAGGGCGACGAGCAGTACTTC; cdr3_aa: CASSGSGTEGDEQYF
clone_size: -; cdr3_length: 14; j_call: TRBJ1-3; v_call: TRBV19; d_call: -; cdr3_nt: TGTGCCAGTAGTATATCGAACTCTGGAAACACCATATATTTT; cdr3_aa: CASSISNSGNTIYF
clone_size: many; cdr3_length: 15; j_call: TRBJ1-6; v_call: TRBV7-2; d_call: -; cdr3_nt: TGTGCCAGCAGCCCCACCGACCCGGGGAATTCACCCCTCCACTTT; cdr3_aa: CASSPTDPGNSPLHF
clone_size: few; cdr3_length: 13; j_call: TRBJ2-3; v_call: TRBV27; d_call: TRBD1; cdr3_nt: TGTGCCAGCAGACGAGGGACAGCCGATACGCAGTATTTT; cdr3_aa: CASRRGTADTQYF
clone_size: many; cdr3_length: 15; j_call: TRBJ1-6; v_call: TRBV19; d_call: -; cdr3_nt: TGTGCCAGTCGTCGAGGGACCGGGGGGGATTCACCCCTCCACTTT; cdr3_aa: CASRRGTGGDSPLHF